The 12 T cell receptor beta chains below were found in one sample sequenced in a study of CD8 T cells in Susac syndrome. Random hexamers served to reverse transcribe about 0.45 to 1 ug RNA. TCRdb re-called the immunoSEQ multiplex PCR reads with MiXCR, one entry per CDR3 protein. Of more than 40,000 distinct CDR3 sequences listed, 90% to 95% were seen once; the top ten hold 0.5% to 0.55%. The sequenced material came from CD8+ T cells from PBMCs. The receptors were sampled from a human donor in good health.

V usage is TRBV6-9 and J usage is TRBJ2-2; TRBD2 matches at 9 bases. The CDR3 consists of 16 residues. V lost 6 bases to trimming and J lost 3 bases; unmatched junction nucleotides: 8. Germline V gene data show CDR1 as MNHGY and CDR2 as SVAAGI. CDR3 bases: TGTGCCAGCAGCAAAGTAGCGGGAGTGGACACCGGGGAGCTGTTTTTT. Amino acid sequence: CASSKVAGVDTGELFF.

Only a few counts were recorded for this clonotype. The rearrangement joins TRBV27 to TRBJ2-7, with 11 bases identical to TRBD2. The trim removed 7 bases at V and 0 bases at J, leaving 8 bases unmatched. CDR3 length equals 16 residues. Looked up from germline, CDR1 is MNHEY and CDR2 is SMNVEV (reference sequence). CDR3 sequence reads: CASIAGLAVSSYEQYF. CDR3 in DNA: TGTGCCAGCATAGCGGGACTAGCGGTCAGCTCCTACGAGCAGTACTTC.

This rearrangement joins TRBV30 to TRBJ2-7; 12 bases are shared with TRBD2. The CDR3 length is 15 residues. Germline values: CDR1 GTSNPN, CDR2 SVGIG (reference sequence). After removal of 0 bases from V and 9 bases from J, the junction contained 9 bases not matched to a gene. In nucleotides, the CDR3 is TGTGCCTGGAGTGTCGGAGGACTAGCGGGAAGTGCGCAGTACTTC. Its protein product is CAWSVGGLAGSAQYF.

This clonotype was counted between two and nine times. The chain couples TRBV12-3 or TRBV12-4 to TRBJ2-5; D remains ambiguous. Trimming removed 6 bases from V and 5 bases from J, with 7 bases in between. The CDR3 consists of 11 residues. DNA for the CDR3: TGTGCCAGCAGCTCTCGGGAGACCCAGTACTTC. It codes for CASSSRETQYF.

The gene calls are TRBV20-1 and TRBJ2-2; unclear D gene. Germline assignment: CDR1 DFQATT and CDR2 SNEGSKA (reference sequence). The CDR3 sequence is 13 residues long. Trimming removed 1 base at V and 0 bases at J, with 3 bases between. The CDR3 DNA reads as TGCAGTGCTAGAGTAGCGAACACCGGGGAGCTGTTTTTT. Encoded protein: CSARVANTGELFF.

The V gene is TRBV28, the J gene TRBJ1-1; no clear D. There are 17 residues in the CDR3. Germline V lookup: CDR1 MDHEN, CDR2 SYDVKM. Trimming removed 1 base at V and 0 bases at J, with 15 bases between. This CDR3 is CASSLLMYGELNTEAFF. In DNA, the CDR3 is TGTGCCAGCAGTTTATTAATGTATGGGGAGTTGAACACTGAAGCTTTCTTT. Full variable domain (rest looked up from reference TRBV28 and TRBJ1-1): DVKVTQSSRYLVKRTGEKVFLECVQDMDHENMFWYRQDPGLGLRLIYFSYDVKMKEKGDIPEGYSVSREKKERFSLILESASTNQTSMYLCASSLLMYGELNTEAFFGQGTRLTVV.

The gene calls are TRBV20-1 and TRBJ2-7; no firm D call. The CDR3 is 16 amino acids. Deletions cut 3 bases from V and 5 bases from J, with 23 bases between. The germline gives CDR1 DFQATT, CDR2 SNEGSKA (reference sequence). CDR3 region: CSASPMLAAVGHEQYF. The CDR3 region has the DNA TGCAGTGCTAGCCCCATGTTGGCCGCCGTTGGCCACGAGCAGTACTTC.

The J gene is TRBJ2-7, the V gene TRBV25-1; no clear D gene. The CDR3 length is 13 residues. Germline CDR1 reads MGHDK; CDR2 reads SYGVNS. The ends were cut back, 5 bases at V and 3 bases at J, with 11 bases in the middle. This CDR3 is CASSSRVDYEQYF. The CDR3 DNA reads as TGTGCCAGCAGTTCTAGAGTCGACTACGAGCAGTACTTC.

The chain carries TRBV14 and TRBJ2-3; tentative D call: TRBD1 (5 bases). Trimming took off 6 bases at V and 2 bases at J, with 12 bases between the two ends. Germline V gives CDR1 SGHDN, CDR2 FVKESK. This CDR3 region has 14 residues. The CDR3: CASRPGQFTDTQYF. DNA of the CDR3: TGTGCCAGCAGACCCGGACAATTCACAGATACGCAGTATTTT.

The chain joins TRBV6-1 to TRBJ2-7; D perhaps matches TRBD2 (6 bases). The CDR3 consists of 11 residues. Trimming pared 8 bases from V and 1 base from J, leaving 6 bases between. The germline V gene encodes CDR1 MNHNS and CDR2 SASEGT. CDR3 coding DNA: TGTGCCAGCGGGGGGTCCTACGAGCAGTACTTC. It yields the protein CASGGSYEQYF.

The V call is TRBV28, the J call TRBJ2-7; 7 bases map to TRBD1. The CDR3 has 12 residues. Germline CDR1 and CDR2: MDHEN and SYDVKM. J gave up 3 bases and V 6 bases, and 2 bases lay outside the gene matches. Here the CDR3 DNA reads TGTGCCAGCAGCACAGGGGTCTACGAGCAGTACTTC. Translated: CASSTGVYEQYF. Looking up the rest from reference TRBV28 and TRBJ2-7 gives the full variable domain: DVKVTQSSRYLVKRTGEKVFLECVQDMDHENMFWYRQDPGLGLRLIYFSYDVKMKEKGDIPEGYSVSREKKERFSLILESASTNQTSMYLCASSTGVYEQYFGPGTRLTVT.

The J gene is TRBJ2-7, the V gene TRBV6-5, with D possibly matching TRBD1 (5 bases). Germline V lookup: CDR1 MNHEY, CDR2 SVGAGI. V lost 4 bases to trimming and J lost 4 bases, with 11 bases between them. CDR3 size: 13 residues. The CDR3, as DNA: TGTGCCAGCAGTTTTGCGGCAGGGTACGAGCAGTACTTC. Its protein product is CASSFAAGYEQYF.